The rows below give T cell receptor beta chains drawn from one sample of a study of blood T cell repertoires in COVID-19. Assay: immunoSEQ multiplex PCR; the TCRdb copy retains only in-frame clones and omits some. Among 55,000 to 75,000 clones listed, 80% were seen once. The sample was peripheral blood. The origin of the receptors is a man aged 70 or older who had recovered from COVID-19. The CDR3 runs from the conserved cysteine through the conserved F or W. The D gene is left open where the match is weak. Rows give clone size only sometimes, using once, few, many, or a class for an expanded clone.

cdr3_nt cdr3_aa v_call d_call j_call clone_size
TGTGCCAGCAGCTTACAGGGGGCCTATGGCTACACCTTC CASSLQGAYGYTF TRBV5-4 TRBD1 TRBJ1-2 NA
TGTGCCAGCTCACCACCGGCAGGGCGAGGAGCCGGGGAGCTGTTTTTT CASSPPAGRGAGELFF TRBV18 NA TRBJ2-2 NA
TGTGCCAGCGATAAGAAACAAGAGCAGTACTTC CASDKKQEQYF TRBV27 NA TRBJ2-7 NA
TGCGCCAGCAGCTTTAGTCAGGGGACCGGGGAGCTGTTTTTT CASSFSQGTGELFF TRBV5-1 NA TRBJ2-2 NA
TGTGCCAGCATCGGGACAGGGAACACTGAAGCTTTCTTT CASIGTGNTEAFF TRBV7-9 TRBD1 TRBJ1-1 once
TGTGCCAGCAGCTTAGCCGGGAGCTCCTACGAGCAGTACTTC CASSLAGSSYEQYF TRBV7-2 NA TRBJ2-7 NA
TGTGCCTGGAGTGTACCTAGCGTCTCCTACAATGAGCAGTTCTTC CAWSVPSVSYNEQFF TRBV30 NA TRBJ2-1 few
TGTGCCAGTAGTATAGCTGCCGGGGGTCAGAGCACTGAAGCTTTCTTT CASSIAAGGQSTEAFF TRBV19 NA TRBJ1-1 NA
TGTGCCAGCAGGGTCCCGGGACAGGGGGACGGTCAGCCCCAGCATTTT CASRVPGQGDGQPQHF TRBV2 TRBD1 TRBJ1-5 NA
TGTGCTAGTGGTTTGACAGAGAACACTGAAGCTTTCTTT CASGLTENTEAFF TRBV12-5 NA TRBJ1-1 NA
TGCAGCGTTGCGTTCCAGGAGACCCAGTACTTC CSVAFQETQYF TRBV29-1 NA TRBJ2-5 NA
TGTGCCAGCAGTCGGGACAGGGGAATCAATGAGCAGTTCTTC CASSRDRGINEQFF TRBV28 TRBD1 TRBJ2-1 few
TGTGCCGGCCTACTAAGCTCCTACGAGCAGTACTTC CAGLLSSYEQYF TRBV5-3 NA TRBJ2-7 NA
TGCGCCAGCAGTCCAGCGGGAGGGGGAAATGAGCAGTTCTTC CASSPAGGGNEQFF TRBV10-2 TRBD2 TRBJ2-1 NA
TGTGCCACCAGTCCGGGACGGGGGAGCTCCTACAATGAGCAGTTCTTC CATSPGRGSSYNEQFF TRBV15 NA TRBJ2-1 NA
TGTGCCACCAGCAGAGATGAGGCGCAGGGAGGCCACGAGCAGTACTTC CATSRDEAQGGHEQYF TRBV15 NA TRBJ2-7 NA
TGTGCCAGCAGCCAAAGCGGGGCCTACGAGCAGTACTTC CASSQSGAYEQYF TRBV3-1/TRBV3-2 TRBD2 TRBJ2-7 NA
TGTGCCAGCAGTCCCCGCGGACTAGCGGGAGGGCTGGGCAATGAGCAGTTCTTC CASSPRGLAGGLGNEQFF TRBV7-9 TRBD2 TRBJ2-1 few
TGTGCCAGCAGCCAAATAAACCTCAGGGTATGGAACACTGAAGCTTTCTTT CASSQINLRVWNTEAFF TRBV28 NA TRBJ1-1 NA
TGTGCCAGCAGTTACCTCCGGAGTGGTCAGCCCCAGCATTTT CASSYLRSGQPQHF TRBV6-2/TRBV6-3 NA TRBJ1-5 NA
TGTGCCAGCAGCTTATGGGACAGGCACGAGCAGTACTTC CASSLWDRHEQYF TRBV7-9 TRBD1 TRBJ2-7 few
TGTGCCAGCATTGGGACAGGGGCAAGACGGTACGAGCAGTACTTC CASIGTGARRYEQYF TRBV28 TRBD1 TRBJ2-7 NA
TGTGCCAGCAGCGTAGCGATGCGGAACACCGGGGAGCTGTTTTTT CASSVAMRNTGELFF TRBV9 NA TRBJ2-2 NA
TGCGCCAGCAGCTATTTTGGGACAGGGCAAGAGACCCAGTACTTC CASSYFGTGQETQYF TRBV5-1 TRBD1 TRBJ2-5 NA
TGTGCCAGCTCACCACCGGTCGGGACAGGGGGCGATACGCAGTATTTT CASSPPVGTGGDTQYF TRBV18 TRBD1 TRBJ2-3 NA
TGTGCCAGCAGCCCTCCCGGGACTAGTTCCAATGAGCAGTTCTTC CASSPPGTSSNEQFF TRBV7-2 TRBD2 TRBJ2-1 NA
TGTGCCAGTAGACAACTGGAAAGGGGGAATCAGCCCCAGCATTTT CASRQLERGNQPQHF TRBV19 NA TRBJ1-5 NA
TGCGCCAGCAGCCAAGAGAAATACGGGAGGGCCTCCTACAATGAGCAGTTCTTC CASSQEKYGRASYNEQFF TRBV4-1 TRBD2 TRBJ2-1 once
TGTGCCAGTATATTAGGGGGGGCCGAGGGCCCCAATGAGCAGTTCTTC CASILGGAEGPNEQFF TRBV19 NA TRBJ2-1 NA
TGTGCCAGCAGCTTAGGGACAAACAACTATGGCTACACCTTC CASSLGTNNYGYTF TRBV7-8 NA TRBJ1-2 NA
TGTGCCAGCAGACGCACAGGGAACACCGGGGAGCTGTTTTTT CASRRTGNTGELFF TRBV6-5 NA TRBJ2-2 NA
TGTGCCAGCAGCTTAGAGGGTGGCGGACTTTCAGAGCAGTACTTC CASSLEGGGLSEQYF TRBV7-6 NA TRBJ2-7 few
TGCGCCAGCAGCCGTAGCAGAAATCAGCCCCAGCATTTT CASSRSRNQPQHF TRBV4-1 NA TRBJ1-5 NA
TGCGCCAGCAGCCAGTACAGGGAATCCTACGAGCAGTACTTC CASSQYRESYEQYF TRBV4-3 NA TRBJ2-7 NA
TGTGCCAGCAGATTACTGGACAGCTACGAGCAGTACTTC CASRLLDSYEQYF TRBV27 NA TRBJ2-7 NA
TGTGCCAGCAGTTACTCGCTATTTACAGGGGCCACAGATACGCAGTATTTT CASSYSLFTGATDTQYF TRBV6-2/TRBV6-3 TRBD1 TRBJ2-3 few
TGTGCCAGCAGCCAAGGGGCCGCGAACACCGGGGAGCTGTTTTTT CASSQGAANTGELFF TRBV3-1/TRBV3-2 NA TRBJ2-2 NA
TGTGCCAGTAGTTCGGACAGGACCGCAGATCAGCCCCAGCATTTT CASSSDRTADQPQHF TRBV19 TRBD1 TRBJ1-5 NA